This TCR beta chain was recovered during a study of T cells in Graves' hyperthyroidism and ophthalmopathy. CDR1 and CDR2 from the germline V gene are DFQATT and SNEGSKA (reference sequence). After removal of 4 bases from V and 2 bases from J, the junction contained 3 bases not matched to a gene. This CDR3 spans 14 amino acids. Over 18 months, lack of ophthalmopathy progression marked Graves' hyperthyroidism as stable. Many counts were recorded for this clonotype. TCR beta CDR3 region amplification was performed from RNA transcripts. First-round RT-PCR with HTBI primers amplified the TCR CDR3 region. TCRdb passed the multiplex PCR reads through MiXCR, listing each CDR3 protein once. Found here are about 400,000 distinct CDR3 sequences, around 13% of them singletons; the top ten hold roughly 4.8%.

Sequencing was performed on blood. This TCR derives from a woman aged 18 to 35 with Graves' hyperthyroidism. The gene calls are TRBV20-1 and TRBJ2-2; 8 bases agree with TRBD2. The CDR3 region is CSATTSGNTGELFF. The CDR3 DNA follows: TGCAGTGCTACCACTAGCGGTAACACCGGGGAGCTGTTTTTT.